This T cell receptor (beta chain) was sequenced in a study of blood T cell repertoires in COVID-19. Study-wide background: Whether acute or convalescent, the COVID-19 samples came from the United States, Italy and Spain. Sources were T cells, B-cell-depleted T cells, or PBMCs; the material itself was cDNA or gDNA.

CDR1 is LNHDA, CDR2 SQIVND, per germline (reference sequence). The CDR3 loop spans 13 amino acids. V trimming: 4 bases; J trimming: 7 bases; junction bases outside the gene matches: 4. The Seattle site enrolled patients during active infection and followed them longitudinally. The authors' processing: Amplification of reference gene primers provided the estimated nucleated cell counts. This table comes from immunoSEQ multiplex PCR, and its TCRdb copy is limited to in-frame clones, with some not included. That table gives V, J and clone size, and the DNA gave D and trimming. The sample consists of under 450,000 clones, roughly 90% of them appearing once.

Sequencing was done on a sample of peripheral blood. This TCR was sampled from a woman between 40 and 55 years old with COVID-19, enrolled during active disease. V gene TRBV19 combines with J gene TRBJ1-2; 9 bases fit TRBD1. In DNA, the CDR3 is TGTGCCAGTAGTACGGGACAGGGACTTGGCTACACCTTC. Translated, it gives CASSTGQGLGYTF.